This T cell receptor beta chain is drawn from a study of patients and donors after allogeneic stem cell transplantation (dated by TCRdb to the early 2020s). Comments on this clonotype: Which antigen it targets is not known. No clone much larger than this one lies a single base away; base qualities are absent.

The CDR3 contains 15 residues, cysteine and phenylalanine counted. Just the 45-base CDR3 DNA is kept, in frame starting at base 1. Relative to germline, V is 2 bases shorter and J is 0 bases shorter, with 11 bases between their ends. The CDR1 and CDR2 encoded by the germline V gene are SQVTM and ANQGSEA. To prepare the library, RT-PCR was applied. The instrument given in TCRdb is NextSeq 550. TCRdb reworked the public reads: Q25 trimming with fastp, MiXCR clone assembly, productive beta chains retained. A single entry per CDR3 protein holds the most common genes and DNA from its merged rows. A total of approximately 430,000 distinct CDR3 sequences appear in this sample, roughly 17% of them only once. Clones ranked in the top ten supply about 7% of the sample.

The material sequenced was blood, either unsorted or a sorted T cell fraction (not recorded which). The V and J segments used are TRBV29-1 and TRBJ2-1; the D gene is not confidently resolved. This receptor was taken from a human donor who was either an allogeneic HSCT recipient or a stem cell or donor lymphocyte infusion donor (not recorded which). It is not recorded whose cells these are; they may come from a transplant donor. The CDR3 amino acid sequence is: CSVEFAASSYNEQFF. The DNA is as follows: TGCAGCGTTGAATTCGCGGCAAGCTCCTACAATGAGCAGTTCTTC.